The present T cell receptor beta chain was sequenced within a study of cytomegalovirus exposure and HLA in healthy donors. General study findings and limits: An analysis was carried out at a later point. It showed that HLA-associated TCR beta chains were more clonally expanded than equally common non-associated chains.

PCR amplification relied on 60 Vbeta primers (plus 13 Jbeta primers). This table comes from immunoSEQ multiplex PCR, and its TCRdb copy is limited to in-frame clones, with some not included. The data contain 150,000 or so clones, around 75% of them seen just once; the ten biggest clones take up about 10%. V was clipped by 0 bases and J by 14 bases, with 11 bases between them. The CDR3 has 11 residues. The germline V gene encodes CDR1 DFQATT and CDR2 SNEGSKA (reference sequence). As concerns this clone: Its antigen is not identified.

Sequencing was carried out using PBMCs. The sequence was collected from a man between 18 and 35 years old in good health and CMV-seropositive. V usage is TRBV20-1 and J usage is TRBJ2-1; D not certain. CDR3 protein: CSARDPPVEFF. CDR3 bases: TGCAGTGCTAGAGATCCCCCCGTCGAGTTCTTC.